The 21 T cell receptor beta chains listed next were all sequenced from one sample in a study of blood T cell repertoires in COVID-19. Sequenced by immunoSEQ multiplex PCR; TCRdb stores in-frame clones only, minus some. The table shows about 210,000 clones, with approximately 85% occurring only once. Sequencing used peripheral blood. Every receptor here comes from a woman aged 65 to 85 with COVID-19, enrolled during active disease.

The chain joins TRBV7-2 to TRBJ2-7; a possible D gene is TRBD1 (5 bases). Trimming removed 4 bases from V and 0 bases from J, with 16 bases in between. CDR1 is SGHTA and CDR2 is FQGNSA in the germline V gene. The CDR3 spans 16 residues. CDR3 DNA: TGTGCCAGCAGCTACAGGACCGGGCCGAGCTCCTACGAGCAGTACTTC. Protein product: CASSYRTGPSSYEQYF. Variable domain in full (rest from reference TRBV7-2 and TRBJ2-7): GAGVSQSPSNKVTEKGKDVELRCDPISGHTALYWYRQSLGQGLEFLIYFQGNSAPDKSGLPSDRFSAERTGGSVSTLTIQRTQQEDSAVYLCASSYRTGPSSYEQYFGPGTRLTVT.

The chain links TRBV2 to TRBJ2-2; D remains ambiguous. In germline, CDR1 is SNHLY, CDR2 FYNNEI. The CDR3 covers 11 residues. V was trimmed by 8 bases and J by 5 bases, leaving 6 bases between them. Here the CDR3 reads CASQRTGELFF. CDR3 coding DNA: TGTGCCAGCCAACGGACCGGGGAGCTGTTTTTT.

The chain uses TRBV14 and TRBJ1-2; D not certain. The CDR3 is 15 amino acids. Germline V CDR1 and CDR2: SGHDN, FVKESK. Trimming cost V 0 bases and J 7 bases, with 15 bases left between them. The CDR3 DNA reads TGTGCCAGCAGCCAAGAGCTGGTGAACTGGGCTGGCTACACCTTC. Protein: CASSQELVNWAGYTF.

The chain recombines TRBV4-1 with TRBJ2-2; 9 bases line up with TRBD2. This CDR3 is 16 amino acids long. CDR1 is MGHRA and CDR2 is YSYEKL in the germline V gene. Germline trimming cut 3 bases from V and 10 bases from J; bases unmatched to any gene: 12. The CDR3 is CASSQTRGSGSEELFF. In DNA, the CDR3 is TGCGCCAGCAGCCAGACCCGGGGTAGCGGGAGTGAGGAGCTGTTTTTT.

The chain recombines TRBV28 with TRBJ1-5; D is unclear. The CDR3 runs 16 residues. Germline CDR1 reads MDHEN; CDR2 reads SYDVKM. The V end lost 7 bases, the J end lost 2 bases, and 18 bases lay between the germline ends. CDR3 coding DNA: TGTGCCAGCACCACCGGAGGAATCGGGGGCAATCAGCCCCAGCATTTT. Translating gives CASTTGGIGGNQPQHF.

As regards this clone: Other nucleotide sequences in the sample specify the same CDR3. The J gene is TRBJ2-2, the V gene TRBV30; D not certain. Germline V lookup: CDR1 GTSNPN, CDR2 SVGIG (reference sequence). The CDR3 extends over 12 amino acids. V was shortened by 0 bases and J by 7 bases, with 6 bases between the two germline ends. In DNA form, the CDR3 reads TGTGCCTGGAGTGTACGAGACGGGGAGCTGTTTTTT. Amino acid sequence: CAWSVRDGELFF.

The chain has TRBV2 and TRBJ2-1; 7 nucleotides match TRBD1. Per germline, CDR1 SNHLY and CDR2 FYNNEI. The trim removed 7 bases at V and 5 bases at J, leaving 5 bases unmatched. The CDR3 is 13 amino acids. The CDR3, as DNA: TGTGCCAGCAACCCTCAGGGGGACAATGAGCAGTTCTTC. This sequence encodes CASNPQGDNEQFF. Full variable domain (rest looked up from reference TRBV2 and TRBJ2-1): EPEVTQTPSHQVTQMGQEVILRCVPISNHLYFYWYRQILGQKVEFLVSFYNNEISEKSEIFDDQFSVERPDGSNFTLKIRSTKLEDSAMYFCASNPQGDNEQFFGPGTRLTVL.

The rearrangement links TRBV5-5 to TRBJ2-3, with a tentative D call TRBD2 (6 bases). The CDR3 sequence is 18 residues long. V was trimmed by 1 base and J by 0 bases, leaving 18 bases between them. Germline V CDR1 and CDR2: SGHKS, YYEKEE (reference sequence). The CDR3 here is CASSLRGGASPSTDTQYF. For the CDR3, the DNA is TGTGCCAGCAGCTTGCGGGGCGGGGCCTCCCCTAGCACAGATACGCAGTATTTT. Supplemented by reference TRBV5-5 and TRBJ2-3, the full variable domain reads DAGVTQSPTHLIKTRGQQVTLRCSPISGHKSVSWYQQVLGQGPQFIFQYYEKEERGRGNFPDRFSARQFPNYSSELNVNALLLGDSALYLCASSLRGGASPSTDTQYFGPGTRLTVL.

V gene TRBV6-5 combines with J gene TRBJ1-1, with a possible D match to TRBD1 (5 bases). V lost 10 bases, J lost 9 bases, and 18 bases lay in between. Germline values: CDR1 MNHEY, CDR2 SVGAGI. The CDR3 covers 12 residues. CDR3 in DNA: TGTGCCACCAGGGAGGTCGGCAGGCAAGCTTTCTTT. This gives the protein CATREVGRQAFF.

The rearrangement joins TRBV16 to TRBJ1-1, with D unclear. The germline V gene has CDR1 KGHSY and CDR2 FQNENV. Between the trimmed V and J ends, which lost 4 bases and 1 base, there was a span of 10 bases. This CDR3 comprises 14 residues. The CDR3 nucleotides are TGTGCCAGCAGCCTGTTCGCGGGGAACACTGAAGCTTTCTTT. This encodes CASSLFAGNTEAFF.

For this clone: Other DNA sequences in this specimen translate into the identical CDR3. The chain employs TRBV7-3 and TRBJ2-1; TRBD2 matches 8 bases. Trimming at V came to 3 bases and at J to 4 bases, leaving 5 bases not matched to a gene. The length of the CDR3 is 15 residues. Per germline, CDR1 SGHTA and CDR2 FQGTGA. The CDR3 is CASSLGSGKYNEQFF. As DNA, the CDR3 is TGTGCCAGCAGCTTGGGTAGCGGGAAGTACAATGAGCAGTTCTTC.

This clone has more than one count but fewer than ten. This rearrangement joins TRBV7-2 to TRBJ2-7; no reliable D call. The V gene's germline CDR1 is SGHTA and CDR2 FQGNSA. With 3 bases removed from V and 7 bases from J, the gap between germline ends came to 13 bases. CDR3 length: 13 amino acids. CDR3 in amino acids: CASSFGGPTEQYF. CDR3 nucleotide sequence: TGTGCCAGCAGCTTCGGTGGGCCTACGGAGCAGTACTTC.

The chain couples TRBV7-2 to TRBJ2-1; 7 nucleotides agree with TRBD1. The CDR3 extends over 16 amino acids. V lost 5 bases to trimming and J lost 3 bases; unmatched junction nucleotides: 10. Germline V gene sequence: CDR1 SGHTA, CDR2 FQGNSA. The CDR3 spells CASSLRTGTDYNEQFF. The CDR3 region has the DNA TGTGCCAGCAGCCTAAGGACCGGGACAGACTACAATGAGCAGTTCTTC.

The chain has TRBV28 and TRBJ1-1; D perhaps matches TRBD1 (6 bases). V was shortened by 6 bases and J by 12 bases, with 20 bases between the two germline ends. CDR3 length: 13 amino acids. Germline lookup yields CDR1 MDHEN and CDR2 SYDVKM. The CDR3 loop reads CASRPSLQGITFF. In nucleotides, the CDR3 is TGTGCCAGCAGACCCTCCCTACAGGGTATAACTTTCTTT.

This chain uses TRBV7-9 with TRBJ2-7; 9 bases are shared with TRBD1. CDR1 is SEHNR, CDR2 FQNEAQ, per germline (reference sequence). The ends lost 5 bases at V and 2 bases at J; junction bases unmatched: 7. The CDR3 length is 15 residues. The CDR3 is CASSPTGGRTYEQYF. The CDR3 DNA follows: TGTGCCAGCAGCCCGACAGGGGGGCGAACCTACGAGCAGTACTTC.

The chain is built from TRBV28 and TRBJ2-1, with 7 bases matching TRBD2. Per germline, CDR1 MDHEN and CDR2 SYDVKM. V was pared by 5 bases and J by 8 bases, with 18 bases of the junction left unmatched. The CDR3 loop spans 17 amino acids. In DNA form, the CDR3 reads TGTGCCAGCAGTGGGGGGTGGGAAGCGGGATCTGTGGATGAGCAGTTCTTC. Translation gives CASSGGWEAGSVDEQFF. Drawing the rest from reference TRBV28 and TRBJ2-1, the complete variable domain is DVKVTQSSRYLVKRTGEKVFLECVQDMDHENMFWYRQDPGLGLRLIYFSYDVKMKEKGDIPEGYSVSREKKERFSLILESASTNQTSMYLCASSGGWEAGSVDEQFFGPGTRLTVL.

The chain joins TRBV5-1 to TRBJ1-1, with 11 bases that match TRBD1. The CDR3 has 15 amino acids. Germline V CDR1 and CDR2: SGHRS, YFSETQ. Trimming cost V 1 base and J 4 bases; bases outside gene matches: 3. The CDR3 sequence: CASSLSGQGVTEAFF. CDR3 coding DNA: TGCGCCAGCAGCTTGTCGGGACAGGGGGTCACTGAAGCTTTCTTT.

This chain uses TRBV5-6 with TRBJ2-4; 10 bases line up with TRBD1. Trimming removed 1 base from V and 14 bases from J; junction bases left unmatched: 6. CDR3 length: 13 amino acids. Germline V CDR1 and CDR2: SGHDT, YYEEEE. CDR3 loop: CASSLTGQGSEYF. DNA for the CDR3: TGTGCCAGCAGCTTGACGGGACAGGGGTCGGAGTACTTC.

This chain uses TRBV19 with TRBJ1-2; maybe TRBD1 (6 bases). The germline V gene has CDR1 LNHDA and CDR2 SQIVND (reference sequence). V gave up 5 bases and J gave up 8 bases, with 12 bases separating them. The CDR3 runs 12 residues. CDR3 amino acids: CASSQPRGGYTF. DNA of the CDR3: TGTGCCAGTAGTCAACCCAGGGGCGGCTACACCTTC.

The rearrangement uses TRBV28 and TRBJ2-7, with 7 bases matching TRBD1. J was trimmed by 5 bases and V by 5 bases; bases with no gene match: 21. CDR1 is MDHEN and CDR2 is SYDVKM in the germline V gene. This CDR3 is 18 amino acids long. In DNA, the CDR3 is TGTGCCAGCAGTCCGCGGACAGGCCTTGGGGCCCTAACGGACGAGCAGTACTTC. This sequence encodes CASSPRTGLGALTDEQYF.

V is TRBV7-9 and J is TRBJ1-1; TRBD1 might be the D (6 bases). V shed 7 bases and J shed 5 bases, with 17 bases lying between them. CDR1 is SEHNR and CDR2 is FQNEAQ in the germline V gene (reference sequence). This CDR3 is 14 amino acids long. In DNA form, the CDR3 reads TGTGCCAGCAAGAAATTACAGGGCAAAACTGAAGCTTTCTTT. Translation gives CASKKLQGKTEAFF.